Listed below are T cell receptor beta chains from one sample, sequenced in a study of siplizumab effects on memory and regulatory T cells. Only in-frame clones appear in the TCRdb table, and some are missing; sequencing was by immunoSEQ multiplex PCR. The sample has approximately 70,000 clones, roughly nine tenths seen once. Specimen: CD8+ T cells sorted from blood. Receptors originate from a human donor in good health. CDR3s include the opening cysteine and the closing phenylalanine or tryptophan. D genes are given only for firm matches. The size of a clone is reported for some rows only, either as once, few or many, or as a class for expanded clones.

>-|-|TRBJ1-2|TRBV14
TGTGCCAGCAGCCAAGTTGACAGGATTAACTATGGCTACACCTTC
CASSQVDRINYGYTF
>-|TRBD1|TRBJ2-2|TRBV7-9
TGTGCCAGCAGCCAACAGGGGGCGGGCACCGGGGAGCTGTTTTTT
CASSQQGAGTGELFF
>-|-|TRBJ2-7|TRBV19
TGTGCCAGTAGTATCCAGGACAGCTCCTCCTACGAGCAGTACTTC
CASSIQDSSSYEQYF
>-|-|TRBJ2-7|TRBV2
TGTGCCAGCAGTGAATTGTCAATCGGCGGGTCCTACGAGCAGTACTTC
CASSELSIGGSYEQYF
>-|TRBD1|TRBJ1-5|TRBV27
TGTGCCAGCAGTCCCGGGACAGGGGGCAATCAGCCCCAGCATTTT
CASSPGTGGNQPQHF
>-|TRBD1|TRBJ2-1|TRBV19
TGTGCCAGTAGTATATCCCCTTCGGCAGGGGGCAATGAGCAGTTCTTC
CASSISPSAGGNEQFF
>-|-|TRBJ2-4|TRBV30
TGTGCCTGGAGTTCCCCTCATACCAGCTTGGGGGATGGAAACATTCAGTACTTC
CAWSSPHTSLGDGNIQYF
>once|-|TRBJ2-7|TRBV29-1
TGCAGCGTTGAGACTCCGGGATCTTCCTACGAGCAGTACTTC
CSVETPGSSYEQYF
>once|TRBD1|TRBJ2-7|TRBV27
TGTGCCAGCAGTGACCTTCAGGGGGCGCATTACGAGCAGTACTTC
CASSDLQGAHYEQYF
>-|-|TRBJ2-7|TRBV9
TGTGCCAGCAGCCCAGCCTCAGGGTTGGGCTACGAGCAGTACTTC
CASSPASGLGYEQYF
>-|-|TRBJ2-3|TRBV30
TGTGCCAGCCAAAGGGGTGGGGCCACAGATACGCAGTATTTT
CASQRGGATDTQYF
>-|-|TRBJ2-5|TRBV7-9
TGTGCCAGCAGCTTCCGGACTGAACAAGAGACCCAGTACTTC
CASSFRTEQETQYF
>-|-|TRBJ1-5|TRBV2
TGTGCCAGCAGTGAAGCGCTTGGTGCCAGGGAGTTCAATCAGCCCCAGCATTTT
CASSEALGAREFNQPQHF
>-|-|TRBJ1-2|TRBV4-1
TGCGCCAGCAGCCCGGGGGCAGGGCCCGAGGGCTACACCTTC
CASSPGAGPEGYTF
>-|TRBD2|TRBJ2-3|TRBV29-1
TGCAGCGTTAGGACTAGCGTGGAGGATACGCAGTATTTT
CSVRTSVEDTQYF
>-|-|TRBJ1-5|TRBV7-6
TGTGCCAGCAGCTTATCAGGGTATAGCAATCAGCCCCAGCATTTT
CASSLSGYSNQPQHF
>-|-|TRBJ2-1|TRBV27
TGTGCCAGCAGTTTAAGGCTCTACAATGAGCAGTTCTTC
CASSLRLYNEQFF
>-|-|TRBJ1-2|TRBV27
TGTGCCAGCAGTCCCCTGGGTAGTGGCGGCTACACCTTC
CASSPLGSGGYTF
>-|TRBD1|TRBJ1-5|TRBV28
TGTGCCAGCAGTCCGGGGACAGGGAATCAGCCCCAGCATTTT
CASSPGTGNQPQHF
>-|-|TRBJ1-2|TRBV5-6
TGTGCCAGCAGCTCCCGGTTGGACTTCTATGGCTACACCTTC
CASSSRLDFYGYTF
>-|-|TRBJ2-1|TRBV27
TGTGCCAGCAGTTTTGGGACTTTAATCAATGAGCAGTTCTTC
CASSFGTLINEQFF
>-|-|TRBJ2-3|TRBV7-9
TGTGCCAGCAGCTTGGGCCAGGGAGAACAGGCAGATACGCAGTATTTT
CASSLGQGEQADTQYF
>-|-|TRBJ2-7|TRBV7-9
TGTGCCAGCAGCGTTAGTCGTACGGAAATCTCCTACGAGCAGTACTTC
CASSVSRTEISYEQYF
>-|-|TRBJ2-7|TRBV27
TGTGCCAGCAGTTTTTATTCGGGGTCCTACGAGCAGTACTTC
CASSFYSGSYEQYF
>-|-|TRBJ2-2|TRBV19
TGTGCCAGTAGTATTGGTGAGATCAGATATACCGGGGAGCTGTTTTTT
CASSIGEIRYTGELFF
>-|TRBD1|TRBJ1-5|TRBV10-1
TGCGCCAACTATCGTGGACAGGGGAATCAGCCCCAGCATTTT
CANYRGQGNQPQHF
>-|-|TRBJ1-1|TRBV15
TGTGCCACCAGCCCCGATCGGGGCACTGAAGCTTTCTTT
CATSPDRGTEAFF